This T cell receptor (beta chain) was recorded in a study of cytomegalovirus exposure and HLA in healthy donors. Findings and limits, study-wide: Immune exposure information comprised only CMV serostatus. With later analysis, a missense DCLRE1C variant became linked to TCR beta V- and J-gene trimming.

This clone was counted between two and nine times. Its specificity is unknown. PCR involved 60 Vbeta and 13 Jbeta primers. Assay: immunoSEQ multiplex PCR; the TCRdb copy retains only in-frame clones and omits some. Of roughly 120,000 clones listed, about 80% are singletons. The germline V gene encodes CDR1 LNHDA and CDR2 SQIVND (reference sequence). The CDR3 runs to 15 residues. The V end was cut by 3 bases, the J end by 4 bases, with 15 bases between. Input material: PBMCs. The clonotype was recovered from a woman aged 50 to 60 in good health and CMV-seropositive. The chain employs TRBV19 and TRBJ1-2; a possible D gene is TRBD1 (5 bases). CDR3 sequence (DNA): TGTGCCAGTAGTATGGGTCAGGGAACCTTCTATGGCTACACCTTC. Protein: CASSMGQGTFYGYTF.